These 10 T cell receptor beta chains originate from one sample sequenced in a study of blood T cell repertoires in COVID-19. TCRdb's copy holds only in-frame clones and misses some; the assay was immunoSEQ multiplex PCR. This sample has approximately 230,000 clones, with 79% found just once. The sequencing sample was made of peripheral blood. Receptor source: a woman in her thirties or forties with active or convalescent COVID-19.

CDR3 sequence reads: CASSSPLGRYRSYEQYF. CDR3 coding DNA: TGTGCCAGCAGTTCTCCTCTGGGAAGATACAGGTCCTACGAGCAGTACTTC. The chain couples TRBV28 to TRBJ2-7; weak D call: TRBD1 (5 bases). Trimming shortened V by 4 bases and J by 1 base, and 20 bases separated the two germline ends. Per the germline V gene, CDR1 is MDHEN and CDR2 is SYDVKM. The CDR3 sequence is 17 residues long.

This clone appeared once. The gene calls are TRBV11-1 and TRBJ1-4; a possible D gene is TRBD1 (5 bases). V was cut by 0 bases and J by 4 bases, with 12 bases left in between. CDR3 length: 16 amino acids. Germline CDR1 reads SGHAT; CDR2 reads FQDESV (reference sequence). The CDR3 DNA reads as TGTGCCAGCAGCTTAGCGGAGACAGCTGATAATGAAAAACTGTTTTTT. As protein: CASSLAETADNEKLFF.

This clone showed up many times. V and J are TRBV3-1 (or the pseudogene TRBV3-2) and TRBJ1-2; D is unclear. This CDR3 is built from 12 residues. Germline CDR1 is LGHDT and CDR2 is YNNKEL (reference sequence). Between the trimmed V and J ends, which lost 2 bases and 6 bases, there was a span of 7 bases. CDR3 sequence: CASSQNHDGYTF. As DNA, the CDR3 is TGTGCCAGCAGCCAAAATCATGATGGCTACACCTTC.

The chain employs TRBV5-1 and TRBJ1-1; 10 bases fit TRBD1. This CDR3 spans 18 amino acids. Germline lookup yields CDR1 SGHRS and CDR2 YFSETQ. The J segment lost 0 bases and the V segment lost 1 base, leaving 9 bases of the junction unmatched. This CDR3 is CASSLRTGTGDMNTEAFF. CDR3 DNA: TGCGCCAGCAGCTTGCGAACCGGGACAGGGGATATGAACACTGAAGCTTTCTTT.

This clone has a handful of counts. The chain carries TRBV5-1 and TRBJ1-3, with 8 bases matching TRBD1. The CDR3 loop spans 17 amino acids. J lost 0 bases, V lost 4 bases, and 9 bases had no gene match. Germline V gene data show CDR1 as SGHRS and CDR2 as YFSETQ. Here the CDR3 reads CASSPLGQGPSGNTIYF. CDR3 nucleotides: TGCGCCAGCAGCCCTCTTGGACAGGGCCCCTCTGGAAACACCATATATTTT.

The V gene is TRBV10-2, the J gene TRBJ1-1; no clear D. V was clipped by 11 bases and J by 5 bases, with 18 bases between them. CDR1 is WSHSY, CDR2 SAAADI, per germline. The CDR3 spans 13 residues. CDR3 coding DNA: TGCGCCCGTCTTCCGGTGCCGCGGACTGAAGCTTTCTTT. The encoded protein is CARLPVPRTEAFF.

J is TRBJ1-2 and V is TRBV6-5, with a tentative D call TRBD1 (6 bases). V lost 7 bases and J lost 8, with 14 bases in between. Germline V gene lookup returns CDR1 MNHEY and CDR2 SVGAGI. The CDR3 extends over 12 amino acids. The CDR3 is CASTSGQYGYTF. The DNA of the CDR3 is TGTGCCAGCACCTCCGGACAGTACGGCTACACCTTC.

The chain links TRBV14 to TRBJ2-2; no clear D. V lost 1 base and J 3 bases, leaving 6 bases between the germline ends. Germline V gene lookup returns CDR1 SGHDN and CDR2 FVKESK. This CDR3 region has 14 residues. The CDR3 is CASSQVVYTGELFF. The CDR3 DNA reads TGTGCCAGCAGCCAAGTAGTTTACACCGGGGAGCTGTTTTTT.

V is TRBV5-1 and J is TRBJ1-1, with TRBD1 matching over 11 bases. V lost 3 bases, J lost 4 bases, and 8 bases stayed unmatched. There are 16 residues in the CDR3. CDR1 and CDR2 (germline): SGHRS, YFSETQ. DNA of the CDR3: TGCGCCAGCAGCTACACCGGGACAGGGGGTCCCACTGAAGCTTTCTTT. Its protein is CASSYTGTGGPTEAFF.

CDR3 DNA sequence: TGTGCCAGCTCACGGGGACAGCTTGAGCAGTTCTTC. It yields the protein CASSRGQLEQFF. The chain couples TRBV18 to TRBJ2-1, with TRBD1 matching over 7 bases. The CDR3 has 12 amino acids. Germline CDR1 is KGHSH and CDR2 is LQKENI. Germline trimming cut 4 bases from V and 9 bases from J; bases unmatched to any gene: 3.